This entry is about one T cell receptor beta chain. The data were obtained in a study of beta chain features in type 1 diabetes. The isolated RNA, all of it, was reverse transcribed, so expressed TCRB transcripts were what got sequenced. Generated by immunoSEQ multiplex PCR, the TCRdb table keeps only in-frame clones and is missing some. The sample includes some 360,000 clones, roughly 21% of them seen just once. The clonotype was recovered from a young woman in good health. Specimen: naive CD4+ T cells from blood.

In DNA form, the CDR3 reads TGTGCCACCGCGAGGTACACCTCCTACGAGCAGTACTTC. Its protein is CATARYTSYEQYF. The chain joins TRBV15 to TRBJ2-7, with D unresolved. V lost 8 bases and J lost 0, with 11 bases in between. Germline CDR1 and CDR2: LNHNV and YYDKDF (reference sequence). The CDR3 consists of 13 residues.